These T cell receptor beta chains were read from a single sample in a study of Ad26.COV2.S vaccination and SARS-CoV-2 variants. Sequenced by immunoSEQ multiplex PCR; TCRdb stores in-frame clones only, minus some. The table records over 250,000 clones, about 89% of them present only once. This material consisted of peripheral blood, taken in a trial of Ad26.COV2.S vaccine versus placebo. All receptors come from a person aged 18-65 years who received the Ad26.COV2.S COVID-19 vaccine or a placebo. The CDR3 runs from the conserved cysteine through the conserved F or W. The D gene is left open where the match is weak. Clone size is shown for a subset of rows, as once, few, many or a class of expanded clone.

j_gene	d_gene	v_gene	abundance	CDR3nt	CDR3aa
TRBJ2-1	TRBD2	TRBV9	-	TGTGCCAGCAGCCCCCGGACTAGCGGCTACAATGAGCAGTTCTTC	CASSPRTSGYNEQFF
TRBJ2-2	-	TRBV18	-	TGTGCCAGCTCACCCCAACGAGCCGGGGAGCTGTTTTTT	CASSPQRAGELFF
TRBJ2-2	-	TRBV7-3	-	TGTGCCAGCAGTCCGTTTCAGAACACCGGGGAGCTGTTTTTT	CASSPFQNTGELFF
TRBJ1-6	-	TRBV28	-	TGTGCCAGCAGTCCGACGGGGAGGGGCTCCTATAATTCACCCCTCCACTTT	CASSPTGRGSYNSPLHF
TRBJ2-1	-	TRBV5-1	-	TGCGCCAGCAGCCAGAGAGCAGGGCGCGATGAGCAGTTCTTC	CASSQRAGRDEQFF
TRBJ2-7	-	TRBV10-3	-	TGTGCCATCAGTGACCCCCCCGGAGGGTCAGGGGAGCAGTACTTC	CAISDPPGGSGEQYF
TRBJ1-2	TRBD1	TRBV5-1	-	TGCGCCAGCAGCTTGGCCCCGGACAGGGACTTAGGGGGCTACACCTTC	CASSLAPDRDLGGYTF
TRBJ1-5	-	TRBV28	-	TGTGCCAGCAGTGGCGGGCTACGGCAGCCCCAGCATTTT	CASSGGLRQPQHF
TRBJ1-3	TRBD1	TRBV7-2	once	TGTGCCAGCCGCTTGGACAGGGGCTCTGGAAACACCATATATTTT	CASRLDRGSGNTIYF
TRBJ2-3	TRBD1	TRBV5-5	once	TGTGCCAGCAGCTCAGGACAGGGAGGTCCCCCAGATACGCAGTATTTT	CASSSGQGGPPDTQYF
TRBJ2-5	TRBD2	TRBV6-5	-	TGTGCCAGCAAGGGAGCGGGAACTGGAGAGACCCAGTACTTC	CASKGAGTGETQYF
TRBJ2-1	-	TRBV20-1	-	TGCAGTGCTAGGACCGGATATGAGCAGTTCTTC	CSARTGYEQFF
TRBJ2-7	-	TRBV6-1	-	TGTGCCAGCAGTGAAGGCGGGATCTCCTACGAGCAGTACTTC	CASSEGGISYEQYF
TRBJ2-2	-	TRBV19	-	TGTGCCAGTAGCCTCGGATATACGAACACCGGGGAGCTGTTTTTT	CASSLGYTNTGELFF
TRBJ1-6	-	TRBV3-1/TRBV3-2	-	TGTGCCAGCAGCCAAGATATACCAGGCCGAGATAGTTCACCCCTCCACTTT	CASSQDIPGRDSSPLHF
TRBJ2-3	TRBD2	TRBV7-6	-	TGTGCCAGCAGCCCCCGTCCTAGCGGGCCTACAGATACGCAGTATTTT	CASSPRPSGPTDTQYF
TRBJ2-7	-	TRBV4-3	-	TGCGCCAGCAGCGCCGACAGTTCTACCTACGAGCAGTACTTC	CASSADSSTYEQYF
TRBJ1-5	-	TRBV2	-	TGTGCCAGCAGTCGGACACATAGCAATCAGCCCCAGCATTTT	CASSRTHSNQPQHF
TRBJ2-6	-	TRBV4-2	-	TGTGCCAGCCGATCTTCCGGGGCCAACGTCCTGACTTTC	CASRSSGANVLTF
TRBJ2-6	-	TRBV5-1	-	TGCGCCAGCAGCTCGACTAGAGCTCTGGGCTCTGGGGCCAACGTCCTGACTTTC	CASSSTRALGSGANVLTF
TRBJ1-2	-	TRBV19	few	TGTGCCAGTAGTATAGAAGAGGGGCATGGCTACACCTTC	CASSIEEGHGYTF
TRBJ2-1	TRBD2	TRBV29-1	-	TGCAGCGGGGCGGGACTAGAAGTTGAGCAGTTCTTC	CSGAGLEVEQFF
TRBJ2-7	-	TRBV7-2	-	TGTGCCAGCAGCTTAGGGGCGCAGCCTCTCTACGAGCAGTACTTC	CASSLGAQPLYEQYF
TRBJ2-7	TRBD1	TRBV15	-	TGTGCCACCAGCAAGGGACAGGGAGTAAGCGAGCAGTACTTC	CATSKGQGVSEQYF
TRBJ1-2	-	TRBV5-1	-	TGCGCCAGCAGCCTTGACATGGGCTATGGCTACACCTTC	CASSLDMGYGYTF
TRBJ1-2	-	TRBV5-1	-	TGCGCCAGCAGCGATCAGCTGCAGCAGGATGGCTACACCTTC	CASSDQLQQDGYTF
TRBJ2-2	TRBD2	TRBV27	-	TGTGCCACTGCCGGGGGGGCGGATGCCGGGGAGCTGTTTTTT	CATAGGADAGELFF
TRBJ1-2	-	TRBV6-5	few	TGTGCCAGCAGTTACTCCGGGAGAGGGAACTATGGCTACACCTTC	CASSYSGRGNYGYTF
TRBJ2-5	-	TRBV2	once	TGTGCCAGCAGTGAAGCGACCGTAGGGACCCAGTACTTC	CASSEATVGTQYF
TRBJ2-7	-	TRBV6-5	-	TGTGCCAGCAGTTACCTAGGACCTTCCTACGAGCAGTACTTC	CASSYLGPSYEQYF
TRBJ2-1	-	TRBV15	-	TGTGCCACCAGCAGAGAGGGGCCGCCCAGTGAGCAGTTCTTC	CATSREGPPSEQFF
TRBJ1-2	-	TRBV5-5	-	TGTGCCAGCAGCTTGATGACGGTGGATGGCTACACCTTC	CASSLMTVDGYTF
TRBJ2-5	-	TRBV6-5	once	TGTGCCAGCAGTTACCTCCGGGGACAAGAGACCCAGTACTTC	CASSYLRGQETQYF
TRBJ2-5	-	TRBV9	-	TGTGCCAGCAGCTCCGGAGGGGGGTTATGGGAGACCCAGTACTTC	CASSSGGGLWETQYF
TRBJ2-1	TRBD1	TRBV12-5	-	TGTGCTAGTGGTTCTACCGAAGGGGGCGGTTTACCTGGCAATGAGCAGTTCTTC	CASGSTEGGGLPGNEQFF
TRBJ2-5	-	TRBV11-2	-	TGTGCCAGCAGCTTAGGTCCATCGGAGACCCAGTACTTC	CASSLGPSETQYF
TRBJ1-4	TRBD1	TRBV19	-	TGTGCCAGTAGTAGAGGACAGGCGCCTACGCAGGGTGAAAAACTGTTTTTT	CASSRGQAPTQGEKLFF
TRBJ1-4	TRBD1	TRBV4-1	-	TGCGCCAGCAGCCAAGGACAGGGGGCATATGAAAAACTGTTTTTT	CASSQGQGAYEKLFF
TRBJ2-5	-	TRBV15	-	TGTGCCACCACCAAACAGAGGAGAGAGACCCAGTACTTC	CATTKQRRETQYF
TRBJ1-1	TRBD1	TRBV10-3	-	TGTGCCATCAGTGACCCAGGACAGGGGAACACTGAAGCTTTCTTT	CAISDPGQGNTEAFF
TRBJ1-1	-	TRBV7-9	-	TGTGCCAGCAGCGGGATGGGGGTTGGCACTGAAGCTTTCTTT	CASSGMGVGTEAFF
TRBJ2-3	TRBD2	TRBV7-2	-	TGTGCCAGCAGCGAGCGGGGGGACGGCACAGATACGCAGTATTTT	CASSERGDGTDTQYF
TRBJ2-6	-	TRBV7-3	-	TGTGCCAGCAGCCCCGGGAGCTCTGGGGCCAACGTCCTGACTTTC	CASSPGSSGANVLTF
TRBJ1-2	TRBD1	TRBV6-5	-	TGTGCCAGCAGACGACCTGGGACAGTGGCCTATGGCTACACCTTC	CASRRPGTVAYGYTF
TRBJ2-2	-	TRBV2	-	TGTGCCAGCAGTGGACAGTTTAGAAACACCGGGGAGCTGTTTTTT	CASSGQFRNTGELFF
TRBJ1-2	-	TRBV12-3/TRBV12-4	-	TGTGCCAGCAGCTTCGAGGGTGAATACGCCTACACCTTC	CASSFEGEYAYTF
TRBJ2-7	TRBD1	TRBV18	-	TGTGCCAGCTCAACGACAGGGGGAAACGAGCAGTACTTC	CASSTTGGNEQYF
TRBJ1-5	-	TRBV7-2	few	TGTGCCAGCAGCCAAAGGGGAAATCAGCCCCAGCATTTT	CASSQRGNQPQHF
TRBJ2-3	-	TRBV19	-	TGTGCCAGTAGCCTACTAGGGACACCGGAGGCAGATACGCAGTATTTT	CASSLLGTPEADTQYF
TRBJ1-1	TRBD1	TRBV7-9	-	TGTGCCAGCAGCTTTAGGAGGGGGCGAGAGACTGAAGCTTTCTTT	CASSFRRGRETEAFF